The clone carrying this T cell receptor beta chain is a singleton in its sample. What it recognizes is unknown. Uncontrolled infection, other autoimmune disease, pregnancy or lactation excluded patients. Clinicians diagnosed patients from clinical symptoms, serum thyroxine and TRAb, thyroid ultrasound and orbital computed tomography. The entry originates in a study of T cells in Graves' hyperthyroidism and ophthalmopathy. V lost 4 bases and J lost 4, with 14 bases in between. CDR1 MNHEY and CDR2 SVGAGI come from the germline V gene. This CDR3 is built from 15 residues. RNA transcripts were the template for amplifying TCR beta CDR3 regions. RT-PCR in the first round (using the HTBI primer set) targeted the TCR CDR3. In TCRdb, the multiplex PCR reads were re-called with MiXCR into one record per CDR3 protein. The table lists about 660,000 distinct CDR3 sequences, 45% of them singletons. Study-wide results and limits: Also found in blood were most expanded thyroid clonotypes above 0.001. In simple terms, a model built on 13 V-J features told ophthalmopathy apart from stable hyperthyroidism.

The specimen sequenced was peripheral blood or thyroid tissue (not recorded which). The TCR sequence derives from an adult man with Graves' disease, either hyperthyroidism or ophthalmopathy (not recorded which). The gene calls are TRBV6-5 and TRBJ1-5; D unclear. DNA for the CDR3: TGTGCCAGCAGTTCCGCAGCACAGCCTAATCAGCCCCAGCATTTT. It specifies CASSSAAQPNQPQHF.